What follows are 23 T cell receptor beta chains derived from one specimen sequenced in a study of shared clonotypes between healthy human individuals. TCRdb's copy holds only in-frame clones and misses some; the assay was immunoSEQ multiplex PCR. The data contain about 96,000 clones, approximately 75% of them seen just once; the ten biggest clones take up about half. Input material: memory CD8+ T cells sorted from blood. Subset of the sample: CD45RO+ cells pooled with CCR7-negative TemRA cells. These receptor sequences come from a man aged 30 to 39 in good health.

This clone was observed at least ten times. The chain is built from TRBV7-3 and TRBJ2-1; D gene ambiguous. Germline V gene lookup returns CDR1 SGHTA and CDR2 FQGTGA. This CDR3 has 13 amino acids. V gave up 5 bases and J gave up 8 bases, with 13 bases separating them. For the CDR3, the DNA is TGTGCCAGCAGCCGCTTCTTAGGTGATGAGCAGTTCTTC. Residues: CASSRFLGDEQFF.

J is TRBJ1-1 and V is TRBV25-1, with D unclear. The CDR3 length is 18 residues. CDR1 and CDR2 from the germline V gene are MGHDK and SYGVNS. Deletions cut 4 bases from V and 1 base from J, with 22 bases between. CDR3: CASSVSPSDAKTNTEAFF. As DNA, the CDR3 is TGTGCCAGCAGTGTATCCCCCTCGGACGCAAAGACGAACACTGAAGCTTTCTTT.

This clone occurred once. V and J are TRBV4-3 and TRBJ2-7; 10 bases fit TRBD1. This CDR3 is built from 16 residues. With 1 base clipped from V and 4 bases from J, the junction kept 7 bases outside the gene matches. The germline gives CDR1 LGHNA, CDR2 YSLEER. The CDR3 DNA reads TGCGCCAGCAGCCAAGGTGTACCGGGACAGGGGTACGAGCAGTACTTC. This encodes CASSQGVPGQGYEQYF.

The chain couples TRBV7-3 to TRBJ2-3, with D maybe TRBD1 (7 bases). The germline V gene encodes CDR1 SGHTA and CDR2 FQGTGA. The V end lost 0 bases, the J end lost 2 bases, and 15 bases lay between the germline ends. The CDR3 runs 17 residues. CDR3 sequence reads: CASSLTGGGGFTDTQYF. Written as DNA, the CDR3 is TGTGCCAGCAGCTTAACAGGAGGGGGCGGTTTCACAGATACGCAGTATTTT.

The chain employs TRBV5-4 and TRBJ2-1; D is perhaps TRBD1 or TRBD2 (5 bases each). V shed 4 bases and J shed 9 bases, with 17 bases lying between them. Germline V gene sequence: CDR1 SGHNT, CDR2 YYREEE (reference sequence). The CDR3 totals 14 residues. CDR3 loop: CASSNRDLEIEQFF. As DNA, the CDR3 is TGTGCCAGCAGCAACCGGGACCTAGAGATTGAGCAGTTCTTC.

The chain combines TRBV5-1 with TRBJ1-1, with D possibly being TRBD1 (5 bases). Germline V gene sequence: CDR1 SGHRS, CDR2 YFSETQ. The CDR3 has 14 residues. V gave up 5 bases and J gave up 3 bases, with 14 bases separating them. The DNA for the CDR3 is TGCGCCAGCAGTGACGGGGACGGACACACTGAAGCTTTCTTT. Its protein is CASSDGDGHTEAFF.

This chain connects TRBV27 to TRBJ2-7; 10 bases fit TRBD2. The trim removed 3 bases at V and 0 bases at J, leaving 5 bases unmatched. CDR1 and CDR2 from the germline V gene are MNHEY and SMNVEV (reference sequence). The CDR3 is 16 residues long. The CDR3 here is CASSFSPSGGSYEQYF. CDR3 DNA: TGTGCCAGCAGTTTTTCTCCTAGCGGGGGCTCCTACGAGCAGTACTTC.

In this sample, this clone turned up many times. The chain carries TRBV11-3 and TRBJ2-1; possibly TRBD2 for D (6 bases). CDR1 is SGHNT and CDR2 is YENEEA in the germline V gene. Trimming shortened V by 2 bases and J by 4 bases, and 21 bases separated the two germline ends. This CDR3 spans 18 amino acids. The CDR3 coding sequence is TGTGCCAGCAGCTTATCCGCTCTGGCGGGATGGTCGTACAATGAGCAGTTCTTC. Encoded protein: CASSLSALAGWSYNEQFF.

The genes are TRBV27 and TRBJ1-1, with D maybe TRBD1 (6 bases). The CDR3 sequence is 11 residues long. CDR1 is MNHEY and CDR2 is SMNVEV in the germline V gene (reference sequence). V lost 5 bases and J lost 8, with 9 bases in between. CDR3 loop: CASSGGTEAFF. The CDR3 nucleotides read TGTGCCAGCAGTGGAGGGACAGAAGCTTTCTTT.

There are a few counts of this clone. The chain couples TRBV4-2 to TRBJ2-5; TRBD2 agrees at 12 bases. Germline assignment: CDR1 LGHNA and CDR2 YNFKEQ. This CDR3 comprises 14 residues. The V and J ends lost 10 bases and 5 bases, in that order; junction bases with no gene match: 8. The DNA for the CDR3 is TGTGCCACCGCGACTAGCGGGAGTGTGGAGACCCAGTACTTC. Its protein product is CATATSGSVETQYF.

This clone was recorded a few times. The gene calls are TRBV11-2 and TRBJ2-3; D unresolved. Per germline, CDR1 SGHAT and CDR2 FQNNGV. The CDR3 sequence is 13 residues long. Trimming left V 3 bases short and J 8 bases short, with 12 bases between. The CDR3 is CASSLPVVATQYF. Written as DNA, the CDR3 is TGTGCCAGCAGCTTGCCCGTAGTTGCTACGCAGTATTTT.

The chain employs TRBV7-9 and TRBJ2-1; D ambiguous. The CDR3 extends over 11 amino acids. V was cut by 6 bases and J by 6 bases, with 6 bases left in between. Germline V gene sequence: CDR1 SEHNR, CDR2 FQNEAQ (reference sequence). In nucleotides, the CDR3 is TGTGCCAGCAGTATCGCCAATGAGCAGTTCTTC. Its protein product is CASSIANEQFF. The full variable domain, rest sourced from reference TRBV7-9 and TRBJ2-1, is DTGVSQNPRHKITKRGQNVTFRCDPISEHNRLYWYRQTLGQGPEFLTYFQNEAQLEKSRLLSDRFSAERPKGSFSTLEIQRTEQGDSAMYLCASSIANEQFFGPGTRLTVL.

The J gene is TRBJ1-3, the V gene TRBV30; D is ambiguous. This CDR3 region has 14 residues. The germline V gene encodes CDR1 GTSNPN and CDR2 SVGIG (reference sequence). V was cut by 2 bases and J by 0 bases, with 8 bases left in between. Here the CDR3 reads CAWSMAASGNTIYF. Here the CDR3 DNA reads TGTGCCTGGAGTATGGCAGCCTCTGGAAACACCATATATTTT. Full variable domain (rest looked up from reference TRBV30 and TRBJ1-3): SQTIHQWPATLVQPVGSPLSLECTVEGTSNPNLYWYRQAAGRGLQLLFYSVGIGQISSEVPQNLSASRPQDRQFILSSKKLLLSDSGFYLCAWSMAASGNTIYFGEGSWLTVV.

This sequence joins TRBV13 and TRBJ2-5; D not certain. CDR3 length: 17 amino acids. Germline values: CDR1 PRHDT, CDR2 FYEKMQ (reference sequence). V lost 0 bases to trimming and J lost 4 bases, with 18 bases between them. The CDR3 loop reads CASSLGTRVLPTETQYF. Here the CDR3 DNA reads TGTGCCAGCAGCTTAGGAACTCGGGTCCTTCCGACAGAGACCCAGTACTTC.

This sequence joins TRBV2 and TRBJ2-6, with TRBD1 matching over 10 bases. The V gene's germline CDR1 is SNHLY and CDR2 FYNNEI. This CDR3 comprises 17 residues. With 6 bases clipped from V and 0 bases from J, the junction kept 5 bases outside the gene matches. CDR3 protein: CASSRQGATSGANVLTF. As DNA, the CDR3 is TGTGCCAGCAGCCGACAGGGGGCGACCTCTGGGGCCAACGTCCTGACTTTC.

This chain links TRBV7-8 with TRBJ1-5; TRBD1 aligns across 9 bases. Looked up from germline, CDR1 is SGHVS and CDR2 is FQNEAQ. The length of the CDR3 is 16 residues. V shed 0 bases, J shed 6 bases, and the junction held 6 bases outside the gene matches. The CDR3 DNA reads as TGTGCCAGCAGCTTAGCGGGGACAGGGATTTCTCAGCCCCAGCATTTT. Translating it yields CASSLAGTGISQPQHF. The full variable domain, with the rest looked up from reference TRBV7-8 and TRBJ1-5, is GAGVSQSPRYKVAKRGQDVALRCDPISGHVSLFWYQQALGQGPEFLTYFQNEAQLDKSGLPSDRFFAERPEGSVSTLKIQRTQQEDSAVYLCASSLAGTGISQPQHFGDGTRLSIL.

The rearrangement links TRBV6-1 to TRBJ1-5, with 7 bases that match TRBD1. Trimming cost V 5 bases and J 6 bases; bases outside gene matches: 7. The germline gives CDR1 MNHNS, CDR2 SASEGT. This CDR3 comprises 14 residues. CDR3 region: CASSPGDSSQPQHF. CDR3 DNA sequence: TGTGCCAGCAGTCCCGGGGACAGTTCTCAGCCCCAGCATTTT.

V gene TRBV14 combines with J gene TRBJ1-2, with D hard to call. V was clipped by 2 bases and J by 0 bases, with 13 bases between them. Germline loops: CDR1 SGHDN, CDR2 FVKESK. This CDR3 is 16 amino acids long. The CDR3 here is CASSQTIELANYGYTF. The CDR3 DNA reads TGTGCCAGCAGCCAAACTATCGAGTTAGCTAACTATGGCTACACCTTC.

CDR3 protein: CASSEAMGGGSQPQHF. CDR3 sequence (DNA): TGTGCCAGCAGTGAAGCGATGGGGGGTGGCAGCCAGCCCCAGCATTTT. This chain joins TRBV6-1 and TRBJ1-5; TRBD1 is a possible D gene (5 bases). Trimming took 0 bases from V and 7 from J, leaving 16 bases between them. Germline V lookup: CDR1 MNHNS, CDR2 SASEGT. This CDR3 spans 16 amino acids.

The V gene is TRBV6-6, the J gene TRBJ2-1; D assignment may be TRBD1 or TRBD2 (5 bases each). The CDR3 length is 11 residues. Deletions cut 8 bases from V and 10 bases from J, with 12 bases between. CDR1 is MNHNY and CDR2 is SVGAGI in the germline V gene (reference sequence). The CDR3 nucleotides read TGTGCCAGCCTGGACGGGGCCGAGCAGTTCTTC. The encoded protein is CASLDGAEQFF.

This clone was counted only a few times. This chain joins TRBV6-4 and TRBJ1-5, with D maybe TRBD1 (5 bases). The length of the CDR3 is 15 residues. The V end was cut by 3 bases, the J end by 6 bases, with 15 bases between. The germline gives CDR1 MRHNA, CDR2 SNTAGT. CDR3 sequence (DNA): TGTGCCAGCAGTGAGACCGGGGGGAGCGGTCAGCCCCAGCATTTT. It codes for CASSETGGSGQPQHF.

This clone was observed once. The CDR3 nucleotides read TGTGCCAGCAGCTTGGACAGGGGGCGGCACGAGCAGTACTTC. Translation gives CASSLDRGRHEQYF. V gene TRBV7-9 combines with J gene TRBJ2-7; 11 bases line up with TRBD1. V shed 3 bases and J 5 bases; nucleotides not matched to a gene: 3. In germline, CDR1 is SEHNR, CDR2 FQNEAQ (reference sequence). This CDR3 contains 14 residues.

V gene TRBV7-6 combines with J gene TRBJ2-3, with 12 positions matching TRBD1. V was pared by 5 bases and J by 2 bases, with 5 bases of the junction left unmatched. The CDR3 loop spans 16 amino acids. Germline CDR1 reads SGHVS; CDR2 reads FNYEAQ. The CDR3 nucleotides read TGTGCCAGCAGCGGCCGGGACAGGGGGCTCACAGATACGCAGTATTTT. Residues: CASSGRDRGLTDTQYF. Drawing the rest from reference TRBV7-6 and TRBJ2-3, the complete variable domain is GAGVSQSPRYKVTKRGQDVALRCDPISGHVSLYWYRQALGQGPEFLTYFNYEAQQDKSGLPNDRFSAERPEGSISTLTIQRTEQRDSAMYRCASSGRDRGLTDTQYFGPGTRLTVL.